One and the same sample provided the 27 T cell receptor beta chains below, sequenced in a study of molecular identifiers for immune sequencing clone quantification. TCRdb itself ran the PCR reads through MiXCR, one entry per CDR3 protein. The sample has over 600,000 distinct CDR3 sequences, less than 20% seen once. Specimen: naive CD8+ T cells from blood, with Jurkat cell RNA spiked in. The subset: FACS-sorted CD8+CD4-CCR7+CD45RA+ naive T cells. These receptors all come from a human donor in good health. Some libraries in this study had Jurkat cell RNA spiked in.

The chain has TRBV19 and TRBJ1-5; D perhaps matches TRBD1 (6 bases). Trimming removed 1 base from V and 6 bases from J, with 22 bases in between. This CDR3 is 18 amino acids long. Germline V CDR1 and CDR2: LNHDA, SQIVND (reference sequence). CDR3 sequence: CASSIGYVSGDLVQPQHF. The CDR3 nucleotides read TGTGCCAGTAGTATAGGTTACGTGTCAGGGGATCTGGTTCAGCCCCAGCATTTT. Full variable domain (rest looked up from reference TRBV19 and TRBJ1-5): DGGITQSPKYLFRKEGQNVTLSCEQNLNHDAMYWYRQDPGQGLRLIYYSQIVNDFQKGDIAEGYSVSREKKESFPLTVTSAQKNPTAFYLCASSIGYVSGDLVQPQHFGDGTRLSIL.

To note about this clonotype: One base away lies a much larger clone, so this may be a sequencing read error. The final CDR3 position lacks the conserved phenylalanine or tryptophan, pointing to a likely read error. This rearrangement joins TRBV6-2 or TRBV6-3 to TRBJ1-5; weak D call: TRBD1 (5 bases). The germline V gene encodes CDR1 MNHEY and CDR2 SVGEGT. V was pared by 2 bases and J by 7 bases, with 12 bases between. The CDR3 runs to 14 residues. The CDR3 sequence is CASSYGGVYQPQHL. The CDR3 nucleotides are TGTGCCAGCAGTTACGGGGGGGTCTACCAGCCCCAGCATCTT.

This clonotype was counted many times. The rearrangement links TRBV20-1 to TRBJ2-1; the D is unclear. V was pared by 2 bases and J by 0 bases, with 14 bases between. Germline V gives CDR1 DFQATT, CDR2 SNEGSKA (reference sequence). The CDR3 spans 16 residues. The CDR3 DNA reads as TGCAGTGCTAGATATCCCGACAAGAGCTCCTACAATGAGCAGTTCTTC. Its protein is CSARYPDKSSYNEQFF.

V gene TRBV11-2 combines with J gene TRBJ2-1; D unresolved. Looked up from germline, CDR1 is SGHAT and CDR2 is FQNNGV. The CDR3 runs to 15 residues. Between the trimmed V and J ends, which lost 2 bases and 4 bases, there was a span of 12 bases. CDR3 protein: CASSLRSVGYNEQFF. In DNA form, the CDR3 reads TGTGCCAGCAGCTTAAGGAGCGTGGGGTACAATGAGCAGTTCTTC.

The genes are TRBV4-1 and TRBJ1-2, with 10 bases identical to TRBD1. CDR1 and CDR2 from the germline V gene are MGHRA and YSYEKL. The CDR3 sequence is 17 residues long. J was trimmed by 1 base and V by 0 bases; bases with no gene match: 5. CDR3 protein: CASSQEGGTGDNYGYTF. In nucleotides, the CDR3 is TGCGCCAGCAGCCAAGAGGGTGGGACAGGGGATAACTATGGCTACACCTTC.

At least ten counts were recorded for this clonotype. The chain has TRBV19 and TRBJ1-4, with D perhaps matching TRBD1 (6 bases). The germline gives CDR1 LNHDA, CDR2 SQIVND (reference sequence). This CDR3 contains 15 residues. The V gene lost 6 bases and the J gene lost 0 bases, with 11 bases spanning the gap. CDR3 loop: CASRGTHATNEKLFF. CDR3 DNA: TGTGCCAGTAGGGGGACACATGCAACTAATGAAAAACTGTTTTTT.

Comment on this clonotype: Since a much larger clone is just one base distant, this may be a read error. The chain employs TRBV30 and TRBJ2-5; 9 nucleotides align to TRBD2. This CDR3 is 13 amino acids long. Germline CDR1 GTSNPN, CDR2 SVGIG (reference sequence). V lost 5 bases and J lost 7; bases outside the gene matches: 8. CDR3: CAWLAGDFGTQYF. CDR3 in DNA: TGTGCCTGGTTAGCGGGAGATTTTGGGACCCAGTACTTC.

This clonotype was seen many times. The chain recombines TRBV18 with TRBJ1-1; D ambiguous. This CDR3 has 14 residues. V was cut by 8 bases and J by 1 base, with 14 bases left in between. CDR1 and CDR2 (germline): KGHSH, LQKENI. In nucleotides, the CDR3 is TGTGCCAGCCCTACATCTGAAGCGAACACTGAAGCTTTCTTT. It translates to CASPTSEANTEAFF.

This clonotype was observed a few times. The junction and the germline gene differ at one end; a read error may be behind it. The rearrangement uses TRBV29-1 and TRBJ2-2; 9 bases line up with TRBD2. Germline V lookup: CDR1 SQVTM, CDR2 ANQGSEA. The CDR3 consists of 15 residues. CDR3 sequence reads: CSVVAGGDNNGELFF. CDR3 DNA: TGCAGCGTTGTTGCGGGAGGGGATAACAACGGGGAGCTGTTTTTT.

This clonotype was observed a handful of times. This chain links TRBV7-9 with TRBJ2-7; 12 bases fit TRBD2. This CDR3 is built from 17 residues. Germline CDR1 reads SEHNR; CDR2 reads FQNEAQ (reference sequence). V was clipped by 1 base and J by 1 base; unmatched bases: 5. The CDR3 DNA follows: TGTGCCAGCAGCTTAGACCTAGCGGGGGGGAAGTCCTACGAGCAGTACTTC. It translates to CASSLDLAGGKSYEQYF. Filled out from reference TRBV7-9 and TRBJ2-7, the complete variable domain reads DTGVSQNPRHKITKRGQNVTFRCDPISEHNRLYWYRQTLGQGPEFLTYFQNEAQLEKSRLLSDRFSAERPKGSFSTLEIQRTEQGDSAMYLCASSLDLAGGKSYEQYFGPGTRLTVT.

This clonotype was detected ten times or more. This sequence joins TRBV27 and TRBJ2-7, with D possibly being TRBD2 (5 bases). Trimming stripped 2 bases from V and 7 bases from J, with 15 bases between. The CDR3 sequence is 14 residues long. The germline V gene has CDR1 MNHEY and CDR2 SMNVEV (reference sequence). The CDR3 DNA reads TGTGCCAGCAGTTTAGATCTGTCCGGGGTTGAGCAGTACTTC. It encodes CASSLDLSGVEQYF.

There are many counts of this clonotype. The chain has TRBV5-6 and TRBJ2-5; D is perhaps TRBD1 (5 bases). CDR3 length: 14 residues. Germline values: CDR1 SGHDT, CDR2 YYEEEE. V lost 1 base and J lost 2, with 9 bases in between. CDR3 in amino acids: CASSLKGPQETQYF. As DNA, the CDR3 is TGTGCCAGCAGCTTGAAGGGGCCACAAGAGACCCAGTACTTC.

With respect to this clonotype: A read error may be the cause here, since a much bigger clone is one base away. The gene calls are TRBV13 and TRBJ2-7; 9 nucleotides match TRBD1. The germline gives CDR1 PRHDT, CDR2 FYEKMQ (reference sequence). There are 15 residues in the CDR3. CDR3 amino acids: CASGQGPQSSYERYF. The CDR3 DNA follows: TGTGCCAGCGGACAGGGGCCGCAAAGCTCCTACGAGCGGTACTTC.

This clonotype was seen ten or more times. The rearrangement uses TRBV7-9 and TRBJ2-7; no firm D call. The CDR3 length is 14 residues. Germline V gene sequence: CDR1 SEHNR, CDR2 FQNEAQ (reference sequence). The V gene lost 0 bases and the J gene lost 3 bases, with 9 bases spanning the gap. The CDR3 protein is CASSLAQAFYEQYF. The CDR3 DNA follows: TGTGCCAGCAGCTTAGCCCAGGCCTTCTACGAGCAGTACTTC.

This clonotype has only a few counts. This chain links TRBV4-1 with TRBJ2-1; TRBD2 matches at 10 bases. Trimming at V came to 0 bases and at J to 5 bases, leaving 4 bases not matched to a gene. The CDR3 runs 16 residues. Germline CDR1 reads MGHRA; CDR2 reads YSYEKL. The CDR3 DNA is TGCGCCAGCAGCCAAGATAAACTAGCGGGAAACAATGAGCAGTTCTTC. Its protein product is CASSQDKLAGNNEQFF.

This clonotype was seen many times. The rearrangement uses TRBV4-1 and TRBJ2-1, with D possibly matching TRBD2 (6 bases). V lost 4 bases, J lost 8 bases, and 15 bases lay in between. The CDR3 covers 14 residues. CDR1 and CDR2 from the germline V gene are MGHRA and YSYEKL. The CDR3 sequence: CASSLDPGAYEQFF. The CDR3 region has the DNA TGCGCCAGCAGCCTGGACCCGGGAGCATATGAGCAGTTCTTC.

This clonotype was counted at least ten times. The chain uses TRBV28 and TRBJ2-7; D is undetermined. CDR3 size: 12 residues. V lost 1 base, J lost 5 bases, and 6 bases lay in between. Germline CDR1 reads MDHEN; CDR2 reads SYDVKM. CDR3 in amino acids: CASSLSVDEQYF. Here the CDR3 DNA reads TGTGCCAGCAGTTTATCCGTGGACGAGCAGTACTTC.

V usage is TRBV27 and J usage is TRBJ2-1; TRBD1 agrees at 8 bases. Trimming took 8 bases from V and 5 from J; bases not matched to a gene: 5. This CDR3 is built from 13 residues. Germline values: CDR1 MNHEY, CDR2 SMNVEV (reference sequence). The CDR3 is CASGQGMHNEQFF. CDR3 nucleotides: TGTGCCAGCGGACAGGGTATGCACAATGAGCAGTTCTTC.

This clonotype was found many times. The J gene is TRBJ2-3, the V gene TRBV7-6, with 9 nucleotides matching TRBD1. Germline CDR1 and CDR2: SGHVS and FNYEAQ. Trimming cost V 1 base and J 2 bases; bases outside gene matches: 19. The CDR3 covers 21 residues. The CDR3 DNA sequence: TGTGCCAGCAGCTTAGTCGAGATAGACGTAGGACAGGGGCCACACACAGATACGCAGTATTTT. Its protein is CASSLVEIDVGQGPHTDTQYF.

Of note for this clonotype: This could be a read error, since a much larger clone is one nucleotide away. The conserved phenylalanine or tryptophan is not found at the CDR3 terminus, so this likely reflects a read error. The chain carries TRBV4-3 and TRBJ2-3; D not resolved. V lost 1 base and J lost 0, with 5 bases in between. Germline CDR1 LGHNA, CDR2 YSLEER. The CDR3 sequence is 14 residues long. This CDR3 is CASSQAQSTDTQYL. The CDR3 coding sequence is TGCGCCAGCAGCCAAGCGCAGAGCACAGATACGCAGTATCTT.

This sequence joins TRBV9 and TRBJ1-2; the D is unclear. The CDR3 contains 15 residues. CDR1 and CDR2 from the germline V gene are SGDLS and YYNGEE. Trimming stripped 4 bases from V and 6 bases from J, with 19 bases between. The CDR3 DNA is TGTGCCAGCAGCCCCCCCGGGCGGCCCTTCCATGGCTACACCTTC. As protein: CASSPPGRPFHGYTF. Full variable domain (remainder filled in from reference TRBV9 and TRBJ1-2): DSGVTQTPKHLITATGQRVTLRCSPRSGDLSVYWYQQSLDQGLQFLIQYYNGEERAKGNILERFSAQQFPDLHSELNLSSLELGDSALYFCASSPPGRPFHGYTFGSGTRLTVV.

This clonotype was seen ten or more times. The V gene is TRBV7-9, the J gene TRBJ1-4; D is perhaps TRBD1 (5 bases). The CDR3 consists of 17 residues. Germline-derived CDR1 and CDR2 are SEHNR and FQNEAQ (reference sequence). V lost 2 bases and J lost 8, with 21 bases in between. CDR3 coding DNA: TGTGCCAGCAGCTTACAAAGGGACGGTCCAACTCTGGAAAAACTGTTTTTT. Residues: CASSLQRDGPTLEKLFF. Together with reference TRBV7-9 and TRBJ1-4, the CDR3 gives the full variable domain: DTGVSQNPRHKITKRGQNVTFRCDPISEHNRLYWYRQTLGQGPEFLTYFQNEAQLEKSRLLSDRFSAERPKGSFSTLEIQRTEQGDSAMYLCASSLQRDGPTLEKLFFGSGTQLSVL.

This clonotype was counted between two and nine times. The rearrangement joins TRBV5-1 to TRBJ1-4; maybe TRBD1 (5 bases). Germline assignment: CDR1 SGHRS and CDR2 YFSETQ. This CDR3 is built from 14 residues. Trimming left V 4 bases short and J 6 bases short, with 13 bases between. This CDR3 is CASSHSGLDEKLFF. The CDR3, as DNA: TGCGCCAGCAGCCACTCGGGACTGGATGAAAAACTGTTTTTT. The full variable domain, its missing parts supplied by reference TRBV5-1 and TRBJ1-4, is KAGVTQTPRYLIKTRGQQVTLSCSPISGHRSVSWYQQTPGQGLQFLFEYFSETQRNKGNFPGRFSGRQFSNSRSEMNVSTLELGDSALYLCASSHSGLDEKLFFGSGTQLSVL.

This clonotype has a count of ten or more. The chain uses TRBV4-3 and TRBJ2-1, with TRBD1 identical over 7 bases. Germline V CDR1 and CDR2: LGHNA, YSLEER. V shed 2 bases, J shed 0 bases, and the junction held 4 bases outside the gene matches. CDR3 size: 16 residues. CDR3 DNA: TGCGCCAGCAGCCAACTAAGACAGGGCTCCTACAATGAGCAGTTCTTC. This encodes CASSQLRQGSYNEQFF.

The V call is TRBV20-1, the J call TRBJ2-7; D is ambiguous. Germline V CDR1 and CDR2: DFQATT, SNEGSKA (reference sequence). With 3 bases removed from V and 3 bases from J, the gap between germline ends came to 24 bases. The CDR3 is 17 residues long. The CDR3 region is CSASLVNGGIPYYEQYF. The DNA for the CDR3 is TGCAGTGCTAGTCTGGTCAATGGCGGAATACCTTACTACGAGCAGTACTTC.

This clonotype was counted ten times or more. In DNA form, the CDR3 reads TGTGCCAGCAGCTGGGTTGTAGGAGCGGGGGGTACAGATACGCAGTATTTT. Translated: CASSWVVGAGGTDTQYF. The chain uses TRBV7-8 and TRBJ2-3; 9 bases fit TRBD2. This CDR3 has 17 amino acids. Germline CDR1 SGHVS, CDR2 FQNEAQ. J lost 3 bases, V lost 4 bases, and 11 bases had no gene match.

This clonotype was seen many times. J is TRBJ2-7 and V is TRBV2; D unresolved. Trimming cost V 5 bases and J 3 bases, with 11 bases left between them. Germline V CDR1 and CDR2: SNHLY, FYNNEI. The CDR3 length is 13 residues. CDR3 sequence (DNA): TGTGCCAGCAGTAACCCCCCAGACTACGAGCAGTACTTC. Residues: CASSNPPDYEQYF.